This TCR beta chain is drawn from a study of T-cell memory formation after mild COVID-19. Notes on the study in general: Largely, contracting CD4+ clones fell within CM and EM, and contracting CD8+ clones within EMRA.

V gave up 10 bases and J gave up 1 base, with 16 bases separating them. This CDR3 contains 14 residues. Germline CDR1 reads MGHRA; CDR2 reads YSYEKL. A note on this clonotype: What it binds is unknown.

TCRdb itself ran the 5' RACE reads through MiXCR, one entry per CDR3 protein. The sample includes about 130,000 distinct CDR3 sequences, around 25% of them seen just once. This clonotype originated in an adult woman who had mild COVID-19 (a few samples of this study predate the infection). Cell type and time point are not known. Sequenced: PBMCs or a T cell subset sorted from them (not recorded which). V is TRBV4-1 and J is TRBJ1-1; D unclear. This chain's CDR3 is CATQPGNANTEAFF. The CDR3, as DNA: TGCGCCACCCAGCCGGGAAACGCGAACACTGAAGCTTTCTTT.